This entry is about one T cell receptor beta chain. These data come from a study of blood T cell repertoires in COVID-19. Measured with immunoSEQ multiplex PCR; TCRdb has only the in-frame clones, and not every one. The sample contains 100,000 to 120,000 clones, approximately 90% of which appear only once. The sample was peripheral blood. The origin of this receptor is a woman in her 50s with acute or convalescent COVID-19.

The CDR3 nucleotides read TGTGCCAGCAGCTTATTTTCGGGGGAGGGCCGCAATGAGCAGTTCTTC. This codes for CASSLFSGEGRNEQFF. The chain has TRBV7-2 and TRBJ2-1, with TRBD2 identical over 7 bases. The V gene end was trimmed by 2 bases and the J gene end by 6 bases; junction bases not matched to a gene: 10. CDR1 and CDR2 from the germline V gene are SGHTA and FQGNSA. This CDR3 comprises 16 residues.